A single sample gave rise to the 6 T cell receptor beta chains below, sequenced in a study of blood T cells in healthy people across ages. With a J-beta primer mix and a sample-barcoded 5' primer, a second PCR ran 7 to 11 cycles. TCRdb ran MiXCR on the 5' RACE reads and lists one entry per CDR3 protein. The sample has 380,000 or so distinct CDR3 sequences; approximately 51% are singletons. The sequenced sample consisted of blood. Receptors originate from a man aged 55 to 70 in good health.

This clonotype was observed once. The rearrangement uses TRBV6-5 and TRBJ1-5; TRBD1 agrees at 10 bases. Germline V CDR1 and CDR2: MNHEY, SVGAGI. The CDR3 is 14 residues long. The trim removed 5 bases at V and 5 bases at J, leaving 3 bases unmatched. The CDR3 spells CASSRQGADQPQHF. The CDR3 bases are TGTGCCAGCAGTCGACAGGGGGCCGATCAGCCCCAGCATTTT.

This CDR3 is CASTGDRIYEQYF. The CDR3 DNA sequence: TGTGCCAGCACCGGAGACAGGATCTACGAGCAGTACTTC. V is TRBV12-3 or TRBV12-4 and J is TRBJ2-7, with D possibly TRBD1 on 6 matching bases. This CDR3 has 13 amino acids. Trimming pared 7 bases from V and 3 bases from J, leaving 13 bases between.

This clonotype was counted only a few times. The genes are TRBV27 and TRBJ2-1; TRBD1 aligns across 8 bases. Germline lookup yields CDR1 MNHEY and CDR2 SMNVEV (reference sequence). V lost 0 bases and J lost 3; bases outside the gene matches: 1. The CDR3 loop spans 15 amino acids. The CDR3 bases are TGTGCCAGCAGTTTATCGGGACAGGACTACAATGAGCAGTTCTTC. Encoded protein: CASSLSGQDYNEQFF.

The V and J genes are TRBV11-3 and TRBJ2-4; 7 positions agree with TRBD1. This CDR3 is 13 amino acids long. V shed 5 bases and J 6 bases; nucleotides not matched to a gene: 4. Germline CDR1 SGHNT, CDR2 YENEEA. CDR3 sequence: CASSLRTGNIQYF. The CDR3 region has the DNA TGTGCCAGCAGCCTACGGACAGGAAACATTCAGTACTTC.

The rearrangement joins TRBV12-3 or TRBV12-4 to TRBJ2-7, with TRBD1 matching over 9 bases. This CDR3 contains 18 residues. Trimming removed 3 bases from V and 3 bases from J; junction bases left unmatched: 15. The CDR3 DNA is TGTGCCAGCAGTTTCTTTAGGAGACAGGGGGTTGCAGACTACGAGCAGTACTTC. Its translation is CASSFFRRQGVADYEQYF.

The CDR3 loop reads CASSLPGGKLNEQFF. The DNA for the CDR3 is TGTGCCAGCAGTTTACCAGGGGGCAAGCTTAATGAGCAGTTCTTC. This chain uses TRBV28 with TRBJ2-1, with 8 bases that match TRBD1. The germline V gene has CDR1 MDHEN and CDR2 SYDVKM. CDR3 length: 15 residues. Trimming took 2 bases from V and 7 from J; bases not matched to a gene: 7.